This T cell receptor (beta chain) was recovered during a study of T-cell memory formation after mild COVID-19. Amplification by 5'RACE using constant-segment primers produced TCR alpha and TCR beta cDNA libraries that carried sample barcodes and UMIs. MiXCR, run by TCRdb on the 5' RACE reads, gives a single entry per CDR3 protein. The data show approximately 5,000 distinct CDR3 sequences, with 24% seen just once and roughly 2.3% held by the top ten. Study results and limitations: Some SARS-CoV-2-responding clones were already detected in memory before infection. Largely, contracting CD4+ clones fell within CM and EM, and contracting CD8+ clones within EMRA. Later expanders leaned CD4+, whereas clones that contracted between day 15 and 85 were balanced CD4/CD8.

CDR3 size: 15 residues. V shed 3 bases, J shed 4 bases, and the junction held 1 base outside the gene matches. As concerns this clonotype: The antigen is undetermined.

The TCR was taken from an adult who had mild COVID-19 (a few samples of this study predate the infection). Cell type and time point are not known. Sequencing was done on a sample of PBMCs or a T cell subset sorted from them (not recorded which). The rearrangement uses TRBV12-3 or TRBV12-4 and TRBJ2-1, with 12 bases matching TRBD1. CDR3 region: CASSLGQGAYNEQFF. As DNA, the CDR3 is TGTGCCAGCAGTTTGGGACAGGGGGCATACAATGAGCAGTTCTTC.